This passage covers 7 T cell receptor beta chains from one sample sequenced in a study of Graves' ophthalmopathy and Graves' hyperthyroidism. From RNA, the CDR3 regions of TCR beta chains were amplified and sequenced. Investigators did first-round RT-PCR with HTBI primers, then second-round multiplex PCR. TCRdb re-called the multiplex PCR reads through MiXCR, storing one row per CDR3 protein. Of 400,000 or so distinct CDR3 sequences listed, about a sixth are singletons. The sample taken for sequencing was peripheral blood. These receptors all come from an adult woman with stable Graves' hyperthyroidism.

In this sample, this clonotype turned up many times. The CDR3 DNA sequence: TGTGCCAGCAGTCAGGGACAGGGGACAGGTGGCTACACCTTC. Amino acid sequence: CASSQGQGTGGYTF. The chain employs TRBV6-5 and TRBJ1-2, with 10 bases fitting TRBD1. The CDR3 length is 14 residues. V dropped 5 bases and J dropped 7; count of bases not matched to a gene: 7. Germline CDR1 reads MNHEY; CDR2 reads SVGAGI.

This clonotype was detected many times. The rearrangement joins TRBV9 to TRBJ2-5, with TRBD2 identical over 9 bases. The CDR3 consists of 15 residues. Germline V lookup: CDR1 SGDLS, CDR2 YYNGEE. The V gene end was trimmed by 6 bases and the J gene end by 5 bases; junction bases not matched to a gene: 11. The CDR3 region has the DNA TGTGCCAGCACCTATAGCGGGAGAGAGGGGGAGACCCAGTACTTC. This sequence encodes CASTYSGREGETQYF.

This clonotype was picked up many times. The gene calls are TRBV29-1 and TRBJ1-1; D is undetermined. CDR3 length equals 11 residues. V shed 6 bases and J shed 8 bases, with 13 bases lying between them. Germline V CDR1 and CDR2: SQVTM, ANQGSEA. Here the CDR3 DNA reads TGCAGCGTCAGGCTGCTACCAGAAGCTTTCTTT. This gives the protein CSVRLLPEAFF.

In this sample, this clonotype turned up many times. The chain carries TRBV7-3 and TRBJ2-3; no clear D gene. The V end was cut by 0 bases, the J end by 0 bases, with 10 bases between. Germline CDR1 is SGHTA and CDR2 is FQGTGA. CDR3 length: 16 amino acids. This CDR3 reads CASSLTGYTSTDTQYF. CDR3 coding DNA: TGTGCCAGCAGCTTAACGGGGTACACTAGCACAGATACGCAGTATTTT.

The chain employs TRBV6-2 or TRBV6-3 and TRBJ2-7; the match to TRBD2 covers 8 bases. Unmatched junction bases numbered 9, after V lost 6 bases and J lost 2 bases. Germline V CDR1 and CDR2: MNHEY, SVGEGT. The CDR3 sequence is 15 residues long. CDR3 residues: CASRRSSGGPYEQYF. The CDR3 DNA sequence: TGTGCCAGCAGGCGGTCCAGCGGGGGCCCCTACGAGCAGTACTTC.

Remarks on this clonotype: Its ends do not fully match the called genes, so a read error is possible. The CDR3 spells CASTRDPLAKNIKYF. The CDR3 DNA follows: TGTGCCAGCACCAGGGACCCCCTAGCCAAAAACATTAAGTACTTC. The chain recombines TRBV6-1 with TRBJ2-4; D is tentatively TRBD1 or TRBD2 (5 bases each). Per the germline V gene, CDR1 is MNHNS and CDR2 is SASEGT. The CDR3 covers 15 residues.

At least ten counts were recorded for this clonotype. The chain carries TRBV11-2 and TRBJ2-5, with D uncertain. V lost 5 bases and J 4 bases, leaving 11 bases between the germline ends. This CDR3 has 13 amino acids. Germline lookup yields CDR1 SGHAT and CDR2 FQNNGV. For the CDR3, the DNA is TGTGCCAGCAGCCCAACTGGCGCAGAGACCCAGTACTTC. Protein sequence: CASSPTGAETQYF.